The 17 T cell receptor beta chains given below trace back to one sample, sequenced in a study of blood T cell repertoires in COVID-19. This table comes from immunoSEQ multiplex PCR, and its TCRdb copy is limited to in-frame clones, with some not included. This sample has some 250,000 clones, with approximately 85% found just once. Sequenced input: peripheral blood. The source of these receptors is a woman younger than 45 with acute or convalescent COVID-19.

The count of this clone is one. The chain couples TRBV7-2 to TRBJ2-7; 10 nucleotides align to TRBD2. CDR1 and CDR2 (germline): SGHTA, FQGNSA. V gave up 7 bases and J gave up 1 base; unmatched junction bases: 7. This CDR3 is 15 amino acids long. The CDR3 spells CASKKTSGYSYEQYF. The CDR3 nucleotides are TGTGCCAGCAAAAAGACTAGCGGGTATTCCTACGAGCAGTACTTC. The whole variable domain, remainder taken from reference TRBV7-2 and TRBJ2-7, is GAGVSQSPSNKVTEKGKDVELRCDPISGHTALYWYRQSLGQGLEFLIYFQGNSAPDKSGLPSDRFSAERTGGSVSTLTIQRTQQEDSAVYLCASKKTSGYSYEQYFGPGTRLTVT.

The chain couples TRBV29-1 to TRBJ1-3, with D hard to call. V dropped 7 bases and J dropped 4 bases, with 8 bases sitting between them. The CDR3 is made up of 11 amino acids. The germline CDR1 and CDR2 sequences are SQVTM and ANQGSEA. CDR3 DNA: TGCAGCGGGACTCAGGGAAACACCATATATTTT. It translates to CSGTQGNTIYF.

The sample holds one count of this clone. The chain has TRBV6-6 and TRBJ2-1, with 8 bases that match TRBD1. Trimming at V came to 0 bases and at J to 6 bases, leaving 4 bases not matched to a gene. This CDR3 has 15 amino acids. In germline, CDR1 is MNHNY, CDR2 SVGAGI (reference sequence). The CDR3 loop is CASSYSGTGGNEQFF. CDR3 coding DNA: TGTGCCAGCAGTTACTCGGGAACAGGGGGCAATGAGCAGTTCTTC.

V gene TRBV9 combines with J gene TRBJ2-3, with 7 nucleotides matching TRBD1. The CDR3 runs 15 residues. The V gene end was trimmed by 2 bases and the J gene end by 0 bases; junction bases not matched to a gene: 3. Germline CDR1 and CDR2: SGDLS and YYNGEE. As DNA, the CDR3 is TGTGCCAGCAGCGTTGGGACAGCGAGCACAGATACGCAGTATTTT. The encoded protein is CASSVGTASTDTQYF.

J is TRBJ2-7 and V is TRBV29-1; 11 nucleotides line up with TRBD2. V lost 6 bases to trimming and J lost 7 bases; unmatched junction nucleotides: 11. The germline V gene encodes CDR1 SQVTM and CDR2 ANQGSEA. CDR3 length equals 14 residues. In nucleotides, the CDR3 is TGCAGCGTCGCGGCACTAGCGGGAGCAGGGGAGCAGTACTTC. It is translated as CSVAALAGAGEQYF.

The V and J genes are TRBV10-1 and TRBJ2-1, with 13 bases lining up with TRBD2. With V trimmed by 4 bases and J by 4 bases, 1 base remained unmatched. CDR1 and CDR2 (germline): WNHNN, SYGVQD (reference sequence). This CDR3 has 15 residues. The CDR3 coding sequence is TGCGCCAGCAGTGGACTAGCGGGAGGTTACAATGAGCAGTTCTTC. Its translation is CASSGLAGGYNEQFF.

The chain is built from TRBV2 and TRBJ1-3; 7 nucleotides agree with TRBD1. The CDR3 totals 16 residues. The J segment lost 0 bases and the V segment lost 6 bases, leaving 8 bases of the junction unmatched. Germline CDR1 is SNHLY and CDR2 is FYNNEI. Written as DNA, the CDR3 is TGTGCCAGCAGGGGGACAGCCATATTCTCTGGAAACACCATATATTTT. Residues: CASRGTAIFSGNTIYF.

The chain recombines TRBV19 with TRBJ1-4; a weak D match, TRBD1 (5 bases). CDR1 is LNHDA and CDR2 is SQIVND in the germline V gene (reference sequence). Between the trimmed V and J ends, which lost 3 bases and 7 bases, there was a span of 15 bases. This CDR3 has 15 residues. The CDR3 region is CASSIVAGLGEKLFF. The CDR3 DNA is TGTGCCAGTAGTATTGTCGCAGGGTTAGGTGAAAAACTGTTTTTT.

The V call is TRBV2, the J call TRBJ1-6; possible D gene TRBD1, 5 bases. The CDR3 runs 13 residues. From germline, CDR1 is SNHLY and CDR2 FYNNEI. Trimming removed 2 bases from V and 8 bases from J, with 7 bases in between. The CDR3 nucleotides read TGTGCCAGCAGTGAACAGGGTGATTCACCCCTCCACTTT. Residues: CASSEQGDSPLHF.

The J gene is TRBJ2-2, the V gene TRBV4-3, with D uncertain. CDR3 length: 15 amino acids. The V end lost 4 bases, the J end lost 4 bases, and 13 bases lay between the germline ends. Germline CDR1 is LGHNA and CDR2 is YSLEER. Here the CDR3 reads CASSRVGLATGELFF. CDR3 DNA sequence: TGCGCCAGCAGCCGCGTGGGCCTCGCCACCGGGGAGCTGTTTTTT.

The chain combines TRBV2 with TRBJ1-6; 8 bases agree with TRBD1. The CDR3 totals 15 residues. V lost 6 bases to trimming and J lost 7 bases; unmatched junction nucleotides: 8. CDR1 and CDR2 from the germline V gene are SNHLY and FYNNEI. The CDR3 region is CASRGTGEGNSPLHF. DNA for the CDR3: TGTGCCAGCAGGGGGACAGGCGAAGGAAATTCACCCCTCCACTTT.

The V and J genes are TRBV24-1 and TRBJ2-5; TRBD1 matches at 8 bases. The CDR3 consists of 15 residues. Germline CDR1 reads KGHDR; CDR2 reads SFDVKD. The J segment lost 4 bases and the V segment lost 4 bases, leaving 7 bases of the junction unmatched. The CDR3 protein is CATSDITGGRETQYF. DNA for the CDR3: TGTGCCACCAGTGACATCACAGGGGGGAGAGAGACCCAGTACTTC.

The chain uses TRBV5-4 and TRBJ1-2, with 9 positions matching TRBD1. J gave up 7 bases and V 4 bases, and 8 bases lay outside the gene matches. The CDR3 contains 14 residues. Germline CDR1 reads SGHNT; CDR2 reads YYREEE (reference sequence). In nucleotides, the CDR3 is TGTGCCAGCAGCGACCGGGACAGGGATAGTGGCTACACCTTC. It specifies CASSDRDRDSGYTF.

This chain connects TRBV6-2 or TRBV6-3 to TRBJ1-4, with D tentatively TRBD1 (5 bases). Trimming pared 4 bases from V and 7 bases from J, leaving 16 bases between. Per germline, CDR1 MNHEY and CDR2 SVGEGT. This CDR3 contains 15 residues. The CDR3 DNA is TGTGCCAGCAGTTCCCCCCAGGGTTGGGCTGAAAAACTGTTTTTT. Protein: CASSSPQGWAEKLFF.

The J gene is TRBJ2-3, the V gene TRBV7-2; 7 bases are shared with TRBD2. Germline CDR1 SGHTA, CDR2 FQGNSA. The CDR3 is 17 amino acids. The V and J ends lost 1 base and 7 bases, in that order; junction bases with no gene match: 14. The CDR3 nucleotides are TGTGCCAGCAGCTTAGAATTCGGACTAGGGGCTACGCATACGCAGTATTTT. Its protein product is CASSLEFGLGATHTQYF.

V is TRBV14 and J is TRBJ2-5, with D maybe TRBD1 (6 bases). Germline V CDR1 and CDR2: SGHDN, FVKESK. Trimming cost V 4 bases and J 5 bases, with 17 bases left between them. The CDR3 totals 15 residues. CDR3 in amino acids: CASSLGPGTLETQYF. DNA of the CDR3: TGTGCCAGCAGCCTGGGCCCAGGGACATTGGAGACCCAGTACTTC.

J is TRBJ1-2 and V is TRBV24-1; D is undetermined. The length of the CDR3 is 17 residues. The V end was cut by 1 base, the J end by 3 bases, with 17 bases between. Germline V gene lookup returns CDR1 KGHDR and CDR2 SFDVKD. CDR3 loop: CATSDLIQLEQHYGYTF. The CDR3 DNA sequence: TGTGCCACCAGTGATTTAATACAACTGGAGCAGCACTATGGCTACACCTTC.